Presented here are 3 T cell receptor beta chains from one specimen sequenced in a study of identical twins. A single record per CDR3 protein comes from TCRdb applying MiXCR to the 5' RACE reads. This table has more than 600,000 distinct CDR3 sequences, around a sixth appearing once. This same sample was also taken into another study, of T cells expressing NK-cell markers.

Sequenced: PBMCs. Source of these receptors: a woman between 18 and 30 years old in good health.

The chain joins TRBV9 to TRBJ2-1; D is tentatively TRBD1 or TRBD2 (7 bases each). The CDR3 length is 15 residues. V lost 6 bases and J 10 bases, leaving 23 bases between the germline ends. Germline V gives CDR1 SGDLS, CDR2 YYNGEE. Here the CDR3 DNA reads TGTGCCAGCACCCAGGGGGTAGCGGGTCAAACGGAGCAGTTCTTC. This translates into CASTQGVAGQTEQFF.

The J gene is TRBJ1-1, the V gene TRBV27; 8 positions match TRBD1. This CDR3 is 18 amino acids long. The V segment lost 5 bases and the J segment 3 bases; nucleotides outside the gene matches: 17. Per germline, CDR1 MNHEY and CDR2 SMNVEV (reference sequence). DNA of the CDR3: TGTGCCAGCAGTAACCTCGGACAGGGTAGACGTTTGGACACTGAAGCTTTCTTT. Translated, it gives CASSNLGQGRRLDTEAFF.

V and J are TRBV2 and TRBJ2-7, with TRBD1 matching 7 bases. CDR3 length equals 14 residues. The V gene end was trimmed by 6 bases and the J gene end by 0 bases; junction bases not matched to a gene: 5. Per the germline V gene, CDR1 is SNHLY and CDR2 is FYNNEI. The CDR3: CASRIDRDSYEQYF. Written as DNA, the CDR3 is TGTGCCAGCAGGATAGACAGGGACTCCTACGAGCAGTACTTC.